The rows below give T cell receptor beta chains drawn from one sample of a study of relationships among human T cell subsets. TCRdb re-analysed the multiplex PCR reads in MiXCR, keeping a single row per CDR3 protein. The sample shows some 13,000 distinct CDR3 sequences, about 67% of them seen only once. Sequenced material: CD4+ Th1 cells sorted from blood. The receptors shown here come from a man between 40 and 49 years old in good health. Each CDR3 is given with its conserved first and last residue. D genes are given only for firm matches. Rows give clone size only sometimes, using once, few, many, or a class for an expanded clone.

j_call,v_call,clone_size,d_call,cdr3_aa,cdr3_nt
TRBJ1-1,TRBV3-1,.,.,CASSLRNTEAFF,TGTGCCAGCAGCCTGAGGAACACTGAAGCTTTCTTT
TRBJ1-1,TRBV14,once,.,CASSHSGGGRNTEAFF,TGTGCCAGCAGCCACTCCGGCGGGGGGAGGAACACTGAAGCTTTCTTT
TRBJ2-4,TRBV10-3,.,.,CAISPRPRSNIQYF,TGTGCCATCAGCCCGAGGCCAAGATCAAACATTCAGTACTTC
TRBJ1-2,TRBV12-3/TRBV12-4,.,.,CASRGQNYGYTF,TGTGCCAGCAGAGGACAAAACTATGGCTACACCTTC
TRBJ2-7,TRBV20-1,.,.,CSAQGQSYEQYF,TGCAGTGCCCAAGGGCAGTCCTACGAGCAGTACTTC
TRBJ2-7,TRBV28,.,TRBD2,CASSLQGLAGGAGSYEQYF,TGTGCCAGCAGTTTGCAGGGACTAGCGGGGGGAGCGGGGTCCTACGAGCAGTACTTC
TRBJ2-7,TRBV11-2,.,.,CASSTDWQYEQYF,TGTGCCAGCAGCACGGACTGGCAATACGAGCAGTACTTC
TRBJ2-7,TRBV20-1,.,.,CSARGDTAPYEQYF,TGCAGTGCTAGGGGGGACACGGCACCCTACGAGCAGTACTTC
TRBJ2-5,TRBV28,.,.,CASSTVSGGTQETQYF,TGTGCCAGCAGCACTGTGAGTGGCGGGACCCAAGAGACCCAGTACTTC
TRBJ2-6,TRBV11-2,.,.,CASSLTAHSGANVLTF,TGTGCCAGCAGCTTAACAGCCCACTCTGGGGCCAACGTCCTGACTTTC
TRBJ2-2,TRBV6-6,.,TRBD1,CASWGRTGNTGELFF,TGTGCCAGCTGGGGAAGGACAGGGAACACCGGGGAGCTGTTTTTT
TRBJ2-2,TRBV19,few,TRBD1,CASSIRTGLAGELFF,TGTGCCAGTAGTATCAGGACAGGTCTGGCCGGGGAGCTGTTTTTT
TRBJ1-6,TRBV10-1,.,.,CASQETYNSPLHF,TGCGCCAGCCAAGAAACCTATAATTCACCCCTCCACTTT
TRBJ2-1,TRBV10-3,.,.,CATVFSAIYNEQFF,TGTGCCACCGTGTTCAGCGCTATCTACAATGAGCAGTTCTTC
TRBJ2-3,TRBV27,.,TRBD1,CASSGGQGADTQYF,TGTGCCAGCAGTGGGGGACAGGGGGCAGATACGCAGTATTTT
TRBJ2-1,TRBV20-1,.,.,CSAPYGREQFF,TGCAGTGCTCCATATGGGCGTGAGCAGTTCTTC
TRBJ2-1,TRBV4-1,.,.,CASSHFGEQFF,TGCGCCAGCAGCCATTTCGGGGAGCAGTTCTTC
TRBJ2-1,TRBV6-6,once,TRBD1,CASSSPGQSYNEQFF,TGTGCCAGCAGTTCCCCGGGACAGTCCTACAATGAGCAGTTCTTC
TRBJ1-5,TRBV19,.,.,CASRDINQPQHF,TGTGCCAGCAGGGACATCAATCAGCCCCAGCATTTT
TRBJ2-7,TRBV10-2,.,.,CAITGGDEQYF,TGTGCCATCACCGGAGGGGACGAGCAGTACTTC
TRBJ2-7,TRBV28,.,TRBD1,CASSRQGSSYEQYF,TGTGCCAGCAGTAGACAGGGGAGCTCCTACGAGCAGTACTTC
TRBJ2-5,TRBV11-1,.,TRBD2,CASSFTSGGKETQYF,TGTGCCAGCAGCTTCACTAGCGGGGGTAAAGAGACCCAGTACTTC
TRBJ2-7,TRBV5-4,.,TRBD1,CASSTGVIPYEQYF,TGCGCCAGCTCCACAGGGGTGATACCGTACGAGCAGTACTTC
TRBJ2-7,TRBV11-2,.,.,CASSSPAGYEQYF,TGTGCCAGCAGCTCTCCGGCGGGGTACGAGCAGTACTTC
TRBJ1-2,TRBV19,.,.,CASSISAQGDYGYTF,TGTGCCAGTAGTATCAGCGCGCAGGGCGACTATGGCTACACCTTC
TRBJ2-7,TRBV28,.,TRBD1,CASSLDRGPRGQYF,TGTGCCAGCAGCCTGGACAGGGGGCCACGAGGGCAGTACTTC
TRBJ2-3,TRBV12-3/TRBV12-4,.,.,CASSLSADTQYF,TGTGCCAGCAGCCTGAGTGCAGATACGCAGTATTTT
TRBJ2-5,TRBV12-3/TRBV12-4,.,TRBD1,CASSWTGEGETQYF,TGTGCCAGCAGTTGGACAGGGGAGGGGGAGACCCAGTACTTC
TRBJ2-1,TRBV2,few,TRBD1,CASTWGDREKNEQFF,TGTGCCAGCACTTGGGGGGACAGGGAAAAGAATGAGCAGTTCTTC
TRBJ1-1,TRBV11-2,.,.,CASRPDGFKEAFF,TGTGCCAGCAGACCGGACGGTTTCAAAGAAGCTTTCTTT
TRBJ2-1,TRBV28,.,TRBD2,CASSLSASGSNEQFF,TGTGCCAGCAGTTTATCCGCTAGCGGGAGCAATGAGCAGTTCTTC
TRBJ1-4,TRBV27,few,.,CASSSPTAANEKLFF,TGTGCCAGCAGTTCACCGACAGCGGCTAATGAAAAACTGTTTTTT
TRBJ2-7,TRBV11-2,.,.,CASSSRLVSGEQYF,TGTGCCAGCAGCTCTCGACTGGTTTCGGGGGAGCAGTACTTC
TRBJ2-4,TRBV28,.,.,CASSPSSGGAKNIQYF,TGTGCCAGCAGTCCGAGTAGTGGGGGAGCCAAAAACATTCAGTACTTC
TRBJ2-1,TRBV2,hyperexpanded,.,CASSDPGGSNEQFF,TGTGCCAGCAGTGACCCAGGGGGGTCAAATGAGCAGTTCTTC
TRBJ2-1,TRBV7-7,.,.,CASSLPRGSPYNEQFF,TGTGCTAGCAGCTTACCCAGGGGAAGTCCCTACAATGAGCAGTTCTTC
TRBJ1-5,TRBV28,.,TRBD1,CASRLGQGGNQPQHF,TGTGCCAGCAGACTCGGACAGGGAGGCAATCAGCCCCAGCATTTT
TRBJ2-3,TRBV4-2,once,.,CASSQDFATADTQYF,TGTGCCAGCAGCCAAGATTTTGCGACAGCAGATACGCAGTATTTT
TRBJ2-3,TRBV11-2,.,.,CASSLNSGRADTQYF,TGTGCCAGCAGCCTGAACAGCGGGCGGGCGGATACGCAGTATTTT
TRBJ1-1,TRBV7-9,.,.,CASSLTGNTEAFF,TGTGCCAGCAGCTTAACAGGGAACACTGAAGCTTTCTTT
TRBJ2-7,TRBV19,.,.,CASKGSGSYEQYF,TGTGCCAGTAAAGGTAGTGGCTCCTACGAGCAGTACTTC
TRBJ1-2,TRBV19,.,TRBD1,CASSLSTGTDGYTF,TGTGCCAGTAGCCTTTCGACAGGGACTGACGGCTACACCTTC
TRBJ1-2,TRBV19,once,.,CASTSTQGSGGYTF,TGTGCCAGTACCTCAACGCAGGGATCGGGGGGCTACACCTTC
TRBJ1-4,TRBV29-1,few,TRBD1,CSGLGQGNEKLFF,TGCAGCGGGCTGGGACAGGGTAATGAAAAACTGTTTTTT
TRBJ1-1,TRBV29-1,few,.,CSVTDVEKAFF,TGCAGCGTTACCGATGTGGAGAAAGCTTTCTTT
TRBJ2-2,TRBV11-1,.,TRBD1,CASSYGTGGPGELFF,TGTGCCAGCAGCTACGGGACAGGGGGACCCGGGGAGCTGTTTTTT